The T cell receptor beta chain described here comes from a study of OX40 agonist ivuxolimab in advanced cancers. The wider study: Among those enrolled, mean age was around 60 years (range about 23 to 85) and roughly 84% were male.

Germline CDR1 is LNHDA and CDR2 is SQIVND (reference sequence). The CDR3 length is 13 residues. Trimming at V came to 6 bases and at J to 7 bases, leaving 4 bases not matched to a gene. General study findings and limits: Also showing low normalized T-cell clonal expansion were some of the nonresponders.

The table came from immunoSEQ multiplex PCR; TCRdb's copy has only in-frame clones and leaves some out. Among some 98,000 clones listed, around 90% were seen once. This clone was seen more than once but under ten times. Its antigen is unidentified. The V call is TRBV19, the J call TRBJ2-1; 9 bases are shared with TRBD2. The clonotype was recovered from an adult with an advanced solid tumor such as melanoma, head and neck, liver or kidney cancer. Source: CD4+ or CD8+ T cells sorted from blood, taken in a trial of the OX40 agonist ivuxolimab. CDR3 nucleotide sequence: TGTGCCAGTAGGGCTAGCGGGATGAATGAGCAGTTCTTC. It codes for CASRASGMNEQFF.